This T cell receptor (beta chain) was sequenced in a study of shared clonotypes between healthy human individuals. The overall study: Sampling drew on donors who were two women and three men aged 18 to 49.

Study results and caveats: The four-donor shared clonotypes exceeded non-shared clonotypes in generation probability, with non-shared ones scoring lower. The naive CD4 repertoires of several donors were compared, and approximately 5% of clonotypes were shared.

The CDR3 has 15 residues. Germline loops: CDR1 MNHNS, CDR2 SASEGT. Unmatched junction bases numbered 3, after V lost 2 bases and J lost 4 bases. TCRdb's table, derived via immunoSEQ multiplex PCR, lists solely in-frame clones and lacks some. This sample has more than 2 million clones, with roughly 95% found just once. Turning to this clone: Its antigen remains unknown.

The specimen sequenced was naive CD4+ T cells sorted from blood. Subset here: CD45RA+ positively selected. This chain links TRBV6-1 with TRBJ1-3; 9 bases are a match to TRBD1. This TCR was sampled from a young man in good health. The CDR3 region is CASSERTGVGNTIYF. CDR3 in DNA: TGTGCCAGCAGTGAAAGGACAGGGGTCGGAAACACCATATATTTT.